This entry features one TCR beta chain sequence. Its specificity is unknown. The sample is drawn from a study of T cells in pancreatic ductal adenocarcinoma. The selected patients with pancreatic ductal adenocarcinoma had surgery but no neoadjuvant therapy. V was cut by 0 bases and J by 0 bases, with 9 bases left in between. The CDR3 has 15 residues. The germline CDR1 and CDR2 sequences are SGHRS and YFSETQ. Assay used: immunoSEQ multiplex PCR; TCRdb lists only in-frame clones, some missing. The table shows roughly 100,000 clones, with around 96% occurring only once. Study-wide points: Comparisons of tumor and blood clonality may show falsely lower tumor diversity. This surgical cohort overrepresents the minority presenting with early-stage disease. Tumor and blood clonality did not differ significantly, about 0.11 versus 0.078. Unique clonotypes were 7.5 to 8.5-fold more numerous in blood than in tumor.

The chain joins TRBV5-1 to TRBJ1-1, with D uncertain. The receptor was derived from a human donor with pancreatic ductal adenocarcinoma. The sample was PBMCs. The CDR3 loop is CASSLGGVLNTEAFF. For the CDR3, the DNA is TGCGCCAGCAGCTTGGGGGGAGTTTTGAACACTGAAGCTTTCTTT.